This paragraph covers one T cell receptor beta chain sequence. As yet, its antigen is unknown. The identical CDR3 is also encoded by other nucleotide sequences in the sample. The CDR3 is 14 amino acids. Looked up from germline, CDR1 is KGHSH and CDR2 is LQKENI. The J segment lost 4 bases and the V segment lost 6 bases, leaving 3 bases of the junction unmatched. Clones were read by immunoSEQ multiplex PCR, and TCRdb kept only the in-frame ones, dropping some. The sample lists about 480,000 clones, roughly 85% occurring once. Treatment: some 19 received Ad26.COV2.S at low or high dose, single or two shots; several received placebo; per-sample allocation not given. Day 63 after the first vaccine or placebo injection was the time point for sampling. This person who donated was an adult of 18-55 years in Boston. Expression of Wuhan-strain SARS-CoV-2 spike came from the Ad26 vector that formed the vaccine.

This specimen comes from a study of Ad26.COV2.S vaccination and SARS-CoV-2 variants. Overall study results and limits: Spike-specific TCR breadth in vaccine recipients exceeded that seen in placebo recipients.

The sequence was collected from a person aged 18-60 years who received the Ad26.COV2.S COVID-19 vaccine or a placebo. This sample comprised peripheral blood, obtained in a trial of Ad26.COV2.S vaccine versus placebo. The V call is TRBV18, the J call TRBJ1-5; 10 positions agree with TRBD1. The CDR3 nucleotides read TGTGCCAGCTCCCCGGGACAGGGGAATCAGCCCCAGCATTTT. Translated: CASSPGQGNQPQHF.